The 10 T cell receptor beta chains presented below share a single source sample, sequenced in a study of blood T cell repertoires in COVID-19. The assay was immunoSEQ multiplex PCR, and TCRdb's table has in-frame clones only and misses some. The repertoire includes around 300,000 clones, 90% to 95% of them detected once, and over 2% sits in the top ten. The sample was peripheral blood. These receptors all come from a woman aged 25 to 39 with COVID-19, enrolled during active disease.

The chain recombines TRBV4-1 with TRBJ2-5; 15 nucleotides agree with TRBD2. CDR1 MGHRA and CDR2 YSYEKL come from the germline V gene. The CDR3 length is 16 residues. The V segment lost 1 base and the J segment 4 bases; nucleotides outside the gene matches: 1. CDR3: CASSQGGLAGGETQYF. CDR3 sequence (DNA): TGCGCCAGCAGCCAAGGGGGACTAGCGGGAGGAGAGACCCAGTACTTC.

V usage is TRBV10-3 and J usage is TRBJ2-3; D might be TRBD2 (6 bases). Germline V gene lookup returns CDR1 ENHRY and CDR2 SYGVKD. There are 12 residues in the CDR3. With 10 bases removed from V and 2 bases from J, the gap between germline ends came to 10 bases. This chain's CDR3 is CATGLTTDTQYF. The CDR3 DNA follows: TGTGCCACGGGACTGACCACAGATACGCAGTATTTT.

V usage is TRBV27 and J usage is TRBJ2-1, with D uncertain. The V end lost 0 bases, the J end lost 0 bases, and 12 bases lay between the germline ends. The CDR3 is made up of 17 amino acids. The germline gives CDR1 MNHEY, CDR2 SMNVEV (reference sequence). As DNA, the CDR3 is TGTGCCAGCAGTTTATCTCTGGCGGCTAGCTCCTACAATGAGCAGTTCTTC. This gives the protein CASSLSLAASSYNEQFF.

The genes are TRBV21-1 and TRBJ2-7; TRBD2, the table's D call, lacks a check against the DNA. TRBV21-1 constitutes a pseudogene. The CDR3 totals 18 residues. The CDR3 nucleotides are TGTGCCAGCAGCAAAAAGGTCCCATTGCTAGCGAGGGGCTACGAGCAGTACTTC. It yields the protein CASSKKVPLLARGYEQYF.

This chain uses TRBV5-6 with TRBJ2-1, with D possibly TRBD2 on 5 matching bases. The CDR3 runs 14 residues. Germline CDR1 reads SGHDT; CDR2 reads YYEEEE. V lost 2 bases to trimming and J lost 0 bases, with 6 bases between them. The CDR3 bases are TGTGCCAGCAGCTTAGGGAGCTCCTACAATGAGCAGTTCTTC. Translating gives CASSLGSSYNEQFF.

J is TRBJ1-1 and V is TRBV12-3 or TRBV12-4; D gene ambiguous. This CDR3 region has 13 residues. The ends were cut back, 5 bases at V and 5 bases at J, with 12 bases in the middle. The CDR3 bases are TGTGCCAGCAGTGAGGCGCCGGGTACTGAAGCTTTCTTT. Translation gives CASSEAPGTEAFF.

The chain is built from TRBV18 and TRBJ2-1, with 7 bases lining up with TRBD2. J was trimmed by 10 bases and V by 6 bases; bases with no gene match: 18. The germline CDR1 and CDR2 sequences are KGHSH and LQKENI. The CDR3 consists of 16 residues. This chain's CDR3 is CASSLYSQRDRGEQFF. The CDR3 coding sequence is TGTGCCAGCTCCCTCTACTCTCAGCGGGATCGGGGAGAGCAGTTCTTC.

The chain uses TRBV19 and TRBJ1-1, with D unclear. Trimming removed 2 bases from V and 2 bases from J, with 9 bases in between. This CDR3 region has 14 residues. CDR1 LNHDA and CDR2 SQIVND come from the germline V gene (reference sequence). This CDR3 is CASSISVHNTEAFF. CDR3 bases: TGTGCCAGTAGTATATCAGTCCATAACACTGAAGCTTTCTTT.

The chain recombines TRBV21-1 with TRBJ1-5. TRBV21-1 constitutes a pseudogene. CDR3 size: 17 residues. CDR3 sequence (DNA): TGTGCCAGCAGCAAAGGGGAGAGCAAAAATAGCAATCAGCCCCAGCATTTT. Translation gives CASSKGESKNSNQPQHF.

This chain links TRBV15 with TRBJ2-5, with a weak D call TRBD1 (7 bases). The germline gives CDR1 LNHNV, CDR2 YYDKDF (reference sequence). Between the trimmed V and J ends, which lost 0 bases and 4 bases, there was a span of 21 bases. The CDR3 covers 18 residues. The CDR3 sequence: CATSRESGGGGGRETQYF. The CDR3, as DNA: TGTGCCACCAGCAGAGAGAGCGGAGGGGGCGGCGGACGAGAGACCCAGTACTTC.